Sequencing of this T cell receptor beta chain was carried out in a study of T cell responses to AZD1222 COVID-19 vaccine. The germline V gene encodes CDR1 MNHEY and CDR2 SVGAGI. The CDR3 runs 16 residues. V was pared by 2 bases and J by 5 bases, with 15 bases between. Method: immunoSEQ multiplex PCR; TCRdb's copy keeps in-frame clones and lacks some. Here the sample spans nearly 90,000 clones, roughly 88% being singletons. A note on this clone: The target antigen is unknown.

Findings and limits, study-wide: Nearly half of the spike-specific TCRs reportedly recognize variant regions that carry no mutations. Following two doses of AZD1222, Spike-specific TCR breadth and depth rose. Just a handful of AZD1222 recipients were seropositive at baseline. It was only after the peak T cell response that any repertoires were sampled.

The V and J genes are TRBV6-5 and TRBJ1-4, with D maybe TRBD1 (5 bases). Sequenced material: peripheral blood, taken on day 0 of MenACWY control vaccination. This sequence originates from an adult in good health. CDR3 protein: CASSYQSGTGNEKLFF. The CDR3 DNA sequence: TGTGCCAGCAGTTACCAATCCGGGACTGGAAATGAAAAACTGTTTTTT.